The 8 T cell receptor beta chains presented below share a single source sample, sequenced in a study of metastatic and nonmetastatic thyroid tumors. TCRdb reassembled clones from the PCR reads with MiXCR. The sample includes tens of thousands of clones, about an eighth of them seen just once. Thyroid surgery was preceded by no treatment in any patient. The sample was tumor tissue. The receptor source for this set is a female donor with papillary thyroid cancer or a benign thyroid nodule (not recorded which). Some clones in this sample may be carry-over from other donors' samples.

This clone has ten or more counts. J is TRBJ2-5 and V is TRBV2; D is unresolved. The CDR3 consists of 12 residues. Looked up from germline, CDR1 is SNHLY and CDR2 is FYNNEI. V was cut by 4 bases and J by 0 bases, with 3 bases left in between. The DNA for the CDR3 is TGTGCCAGCAGTGCGAACCAAGAGACCCAGTACTTC. It encodes CASSANQETQYF.

This clone occurred a few times. V and J are TRBV18 and TRBJ2-3, with 9 bases identical to TRBD1. The CDR3 spans 15 residues. V lost 4 bases, J lost 3 bases, and 5 bases stayed unmatched. From germline, CDR1 is KGHSH and CDR2 LQKENI. CDR3 amino acids: CASSLSTGGTDTQYF. The CDR3 DNA follows: TGTGCCAGCTCACTATCGACAGGGGGGACAGATACGCAGTATTTT. The full variable domain, rest sourced from reference TRBV18 and TRBJ2-3, is NAGVMQNPRHLVRRRGQEARLRCSPMKGHSHVYWYRQLPEEGLKFMVYLQKENIIDESGMPKERFSAEFPKEGPSILRIQQVVRGDSAAYFCASSLSTGGTDTQYFGPGTRLTVL.

This clone was seen at least ten times. The chain has TRBV12-3 or TRBV12-4 and TRBJ2-2; either TRBD1 or TRBD2 may supply D (7 bases each). V was clipped by 1 base and J by 3 bases, with 12 bases between them. The CDR3 is 16 residues long. CDR3: CASSLGAGGDTGELFF. DNA of the CDR3: TGTGCCAGCAGTTTAGGAGCAGGGGGGGACACCGGGGAGCTGTTTTTT.

This clone was picked up a small number of times. This may be a read error, as it is one base from a much larger clone. This sequence joins TRBV6-1 and TRBJ1-1, with TRBD1 as a possible D gene (6 bases). CDR3 size: 12 residues. CDR1 is MNHNS and CDR2 is SASEGT in the germline V gene. CDR3 sequence: CDSSEGGTEAFF. Written as DNA, the CDR3 is TGTGACAGCAGTGAAGGGGGCACTGAAGCTTTCTTT.

The rearrangement joins TRBV18 to TRBJ1-3; D gene uncertain. The CDR3 covers 14 residues. V shed 9 bases and J shed 1 base, with 13 bases lying between them. Germline assignment: CDR1 KGHSH and CDR2 LQKENI. The CDR3 spells CASAPDVSGNTIYF. In DNA form, the CDR3 reads TGTGCCAGTGCCCCTGACGTTTCTGGAAACACCATATATTTT. Together with reference TRBV18 and TRBJ1-3, the CDR3 gives the full variable domain: NAGVMQNPRHLVRRRGQEARLRCSPMKGHSHVYWYRQLPEEGLKFMVYLQKENIIDESGMPKERFSAEFPKEGPSILRIQQVVRGDSAAYFCASAPDVSGNTIYFGEGSWLTVV.

The chain couples TRBV6-1 to TRBJ2-7, with D uncertain. The V gene lost 5 bases and the J gene lost 8 bases, with 10 bases spanning the gap. CDR1 and CDR2 from the germline V gene are MNHNS and SASEGT. CDR3 length: 11 amino acids. CDR3 sequence reads: CASSPYFKQYF. As DNA, the CDR3 is TGTGCCAGCAGTCCGTACTTCAAGCAGTACTTC.

This clone appeared a single time. This may stem from a read error, because a much larger clone lies one nucleotide away. The gene calls are TRBV7-2 and TRBJ2-2; D gene unclear. Per germline, CDR1 SGHTA and CDR2 FQGNSA. Between the trimmed V and J ends, which lost 5 bases and 9 bases, there was a span of 19 bases. This CDR3 is 15 amino acids long. This CDR3 reads CASSRLRADHRELFF. Here the CDR3 DNA reads TGTGCCAGCAGCCGCCTCCGGGCGGACCACCGGGAGCTGTTTTTT. The full variable domain, in which reference TRBV7-2 and TRBJ2-2 provide the parts outside the CDR3, is GAGVSQSPSNKVTEKGKDVELRCDPISGHTALYWYRQSLGQGLEFLIYFQGNSAPDKSGLPSDRFSAERTGGSVSTLTIQRTQQEDSAVYLCASSRLRADHRELFFGEGSRLTVL.

Only a few counts were recorded for this clone. A much more abundant neighbour one base away suggests this may be a read error. V usage is TRBV10-1 and J usage is TRBJ1-5; the match to TRBD1 covers 8 bases. This CDR3 region has 13 residues. Germline lookup yields CDR1 WNHNN and CDR2 SYGVQD (reference sequence). This CDR3 reads CASSDRAYQPQHF. The CDR3 DNA reads as TGCGCCAGCTCGGACAGGGCTTATCAACCCCAGCATTTT.